Following are 27 T cell receptor beta chains from one sample sequenced in a study of memory CD4+ T cells and cytomegalovirus serostatus (dated 2019 in TCRdb). Single viable CD3+CD4+CD8-CD45RO+ cells were sorted as memory CD4+ T cells on a FACSAria II. Library method: the immunoSEQ multiplex PCR assay. Entries here come from immuneACCESS through TCRdb and include only in-frame sequences with V and J called. Some clones fail to appear in such tables; in the studies checked, an unresolved V gene covers under half of the shortfall, and the cause of the remainder is unknown. This sample lists about 60,000 clones; approximately 77% were detected once. The ten largest clones take up 0.5% of the sample. The sequencing sample was made of memory CD4+ T cells from blood. The origin of the receptors is an adult in good health and CMV-seronegative. Some clones in this sample may be carry-over from other donors' samples.

The chain combines TRBV4-1 with TRBJ2-4; D is tentatively TRBD1 or TRBD2 (7 bases each). V was clipped by 3 bases and J by 3 bases, with 12 bases between them. This CDR3 has 15 residues. Germline values: CDR1 MGHRA, CDR2 YSYEKL. The CDR3 region has the DNA TGCGCCAGCAGCCAGCCAGGGGGGGGCAAAAACATTCAGTACTTC. This encodes CASSQPGGGKNIQYF.

V is TRBV7-3 and J is TRBJ2-3; 10 bases are shared with TRBD2. V lost 2 bases to trimming and J lost 0 bases; unmatched junction nucleotides: 8. The CDR3 runs 18 residues. CDR1 and CDR2 (germline): SGHTA, FQGTGA. In DNA form, the CDR3 reads TGTGCCAGCAGCTTACTGGCTAGCGGGAGCGGGAGCACAGATACGCAGTATTTT. The encoded protein is CASSLLASGSGSTDTQYF.

This chain uses TRBV7-9 with TRBJ1-1; maybe TRBD1 (6 bases). From germline, CDR1 is SEHNR and CDR2 FQNEAQ (reference sequence). V gave up 1 base and J gave up 4 bases, with 13 bases separating them. This CDR3 has 15 amino acids. The CDR3: CASSLDLRRGTEAFF. For the CDR3, the DNA is TGTGCCAGCAGCTTAGACTTACGCAGGGGCACTGAAGCTTTCTTT.

The chain carries TRBV5-6 and TRBJ2-3; 8 nucleotides align to TRBD2. The CDR3 runs to 16 residues. Germline V lookup: CDR1 SGHDT, CDR2 YYEEEE. With 2 bases clipped from V and 7 bases from J, the junction kept 12 bases outside the gene matches. This CDR3 is CASSFGLAGASNTQYF. In nucleotides, the CDR3 is TGTGCCAGCAGCTTTGGGCTAGCGGGTGCTTCTAATACGCAGTATTTT.

The chain uses TRBV6-1 and TRBJ1-1; the D gene is possibly TRBD1 (5 bases). The CDR3 runs to 16 residues. Trimming shortened V by 2 bases and J by 4 bases, and 17 bases separated the two germline ends. Looked up from germline, CDR1 is MNHNS and CDR2 is SASEGT. The CDR3: CASSENVLVRGTEAFF. CDR3 nucleotides: TGTGCCAGCAGTGAAAACGTACTGGTAAGGGGCACTGAAGCTTTCTTT.

V usage is TRBV19 and J usage is TRBJ1-2; 7 bases agree with TRBD1. CDR1 and CDR2 from the germline V gene are LNHDA and SQIVND (reference sequence). V shed 5 bases, J shed 5 bases, and the junction held 5 bases outside the gene matches. The CDR3 sequence is 13 residues long. CDR3 nucleotide sequence: TGTGCCAGTAGTTACGGGACAGCATATGGCTACACCTTC. Its protein product is CASSYGTAYGYTF. Full variable domain (remainder filled in from reference TRBV19 and TRBJ1-2): DGGITQSPKYLFRKEGQNVTLSCEQNLNHDAMYWYRQDPGQGLRLIYYSQIVNDFQKGDIAEGYSVSREKKESFPLTVTSAQKNPTAFYLCASSYGTAYGYTFGSGTRLTVV.

The gene calls are TRBV6-6 and TRBJ2-1; D gene uncertain. The germline V gene encodes CDR1 MNHNY and CDR2 SVGAGI (reference sequence). The V gene lost 1 base and the J gene lost 9 bases, with 4 bases spanning the gap. The CDR3 contains 11 residues. CDR3 DNA sequence: TGTGCCAGCAGTTACTGGGGTGAGCAGTTCTTC. Protein: CASSYWGEQFF.

The V and J genes are TRBV2 and TRBJ2-7; 9 nucleotides align to TRBD1. CDR1 is SNHLY and CDR2 is FYNNEI in the germline V gene. J was trimmed by 4 bases and V by 3 bases; bases with no gene match: 4. The CDR3 has 14 amino acids. CDR3 sequence: CASSDWGQGYEQYF. The DNA of the CDR3 is TGTGCCAGCAGTGATTGGGGACAGGGTTACGAGCAGTACTTC.

The chain has TRBV7-2 and TRBJ2-7; perhaps TRBD2 as D (6 bases). V was shortened by 5 bases and J by 2 bases, with 10 bases between the two germline ends. CDR1 is SGHTA, CDR2 FQGNSA, per germline. This CDR3 region has 13 residues. CDR3 nucleotides: TGTGCCAGCAGCCCCCGGGAGCCCTACGAGCAGTACTTC. The encoded protein is CASSPREPYEQYF.

The chain has TRBV28 and TRBJ2-7, with a tentative D call TRBD2 (5 bases). This CDR3 spans 16 amino acids. V was clipped by 5 bases and J by 3 bases, with 20 bases between them. Germline CDR1 MDHEN, CDR2 SYDVKM. CDR3 loop: CASSLLSSAEYYEQYF. The CDR3 DNA is TGTGCCAGCAGTCTCCTCAGCTCAGCGGAATACTACGAGCAGTACTTC.

The chain is built from TRBV5-1 and TRBJ2-2, with 11 bases lining up with TRBD2. CDR1 SGHRS and CDR2 YFSETQ come from the germline V gene. V trimming: 1 base; J trimming: 3 bases; junction bases outside the gene matches: 8. The CDR3 is made up of 18 amino acids. The CDR3 loop reads CASSLSASGRSYTGELFF. CDR3 in DNA: TGCGCCAGCAGCTTGTCGGCTAGCGGGAGGTCGTACACCGGGGAGCTGTTTTTT. The full variable domain, rest sourced from reference TRBV5-1 and TRBJ2-2, is KAGVTQTPRYLIKTRGQQVTLSCSPISGHRSVSWYQQTPGQGLQFLFEYFSETQRNKGNFPGRFSGRQFSNSRSEMNVSTLELGDSALYLCASSLSASGRSYTGELFFGEGSRLTVL.

The chain employs TRBV4-2 and TRBJ2-7; 11 bases align to TRBD2. The junction had 12 bases not matched to a gene; V was cut back by 0 bases and J by 5 bases. Germline CDR1 and CDR2: LGHNA and YNFKEQ. The CDR3 is 18 amino acids. As DNA, the CDR3 is TGTGCCAGCAGCCAAGAGGGCGTTAGCGGGAGGGCCGGGCACGAGCAGTACTTC. It codes for CASSQEGVSGRAGHEQYF.

V is TRBV5-1 and J is TRBJ2-4; no clear D gene. Looked up from germline, CDR1 is SGHRS and CDR2 is YFSETQ. V gave up 5 bases and J gave up 1 base, with 7 bases separating them. The CDR3 loop spans 13 amino acids. For the CDR3, the DNA is TGCGCCAGCAGTCCGGTGGCCAAAAACATTCAGTACTTC. Protein: CASSPVAKNIQYF.

V and J are TRBV6-5 and TRBJ1-1, with D possibly being TRBD1 (6 bases). Between the trimmed V and J ends, which lost 2 bases and 10 bases, there was a span of 14 bases. Germline lookup yields CDR1 MNHEY and CDR2 SVGAGI. The CDR3 consists of 13 residues. Here the CDR3 DNA reads TGTGCCAGCAGTTACGAGGGGGGCAGCGTAGCTTTCTTT. Encoded protein: CASSYEGGSVAFF.

The genes are TRBV5-4 and TRBJ2-4, with D tentatively TRBD2 (5 bases). Germline V lookup: CDR1 SGHNT, CDR2 YYREEE (reference sequence). The CDR3 is 14 residues long. Trimming pared 1 base from V and 6 bases from J, leaving 11 bases between. CDR3 protein: CASSLSGSRNIQYF. CDR3 nucleotides: TGTGCCAGCAGCTTGAGCGGAAGTAGAAACATTCAGTACTTC.

The chain has TRBV10-2 and TRBJ2-5, with D unclear. This CDR3 comprises 11 residues. CDR1 is WSHSY, CDR2 SAAADI, per germline. Trimming left V 8 bases short and J 3 bases short, with 7 bases between. CDR3 protein: CASAHKETQYF. The CDR3 coding sequence is TGCGCCAGCGCCCATAAAGAGACCCAGTACTTC.

V is TRBV2 and J is TRBJ2-5; unclear D gene. V was cut by 3 bases and J by 8 bases, with 7 bases left in between. Per the germline V gene, CDR1 is SNHLY and CDR2 is FYNNEI. This CDR3 comprises 11 residues. The CDR3 protein is CASSDLGTQYF. The CDR3 nucleotides are TGTGCCAGCAGTGATTTGGGAACCCAGTACTTC.

The chain recombines TRBV11-2 with TRBJ2-5; 7 positions agree with TRBD2. The V and J ends lost 5 bases and 5 bases, in that order; junction bases with no gene match: 17. Germline assignment: CDR1 SGHAT and CDR2 FQNNGV. The CDR3 consists of 17 residues. CDR3 sequence (DNA): TGTGCCAGCAGCCTATCACTGGGGCGGGAGAGATTGGAGACCCAGTACTTC. This encodes CASSLSLGRERLETQYF. The complete variable domain, with remaining parts taken from reference TRBV11-2 and TRBJ2-5, reads EAGVAQSPRYKIIEKRQSVAFWCNPISGHATLYWYQQILGQGPKLLIQFQNNGVVDDSQLPKDRFSAERLKGVDSTLKIQPAKLEDSAVYLCASSLSLGRERLETQYFGPGTRLLVL.

This clone was detected a few times. The chain combines TRBV11-2 with TRBJ2-1; D is unclear. Trimming cost V 1 base and J 8 bases, with 12 bases left between them. The germline CDR1 and CDR2 sequences are SGHAT and FQNNGV. This CDR3 spans 14 amino acids. The CDR3 region is CASSLVLGSHEQFF. Here the CDR3 DNA reads TGTGCCAGCAGCTTAGTATTAGGGTCCCATGAGCAGTTCTTC.

This clone was counted between two and nine times. This chain uses TRBV7-6 with TRBJ1-4; 8 bases line up with TRBD1. The CDR3 has 14 amino acids. Looked up from germline, CDR1 is SGHVS and CDR2 is FNYEAQ. The junction had 7 bases not matched to a gene; V was cut back by 5 bases and J by 8 bases. CDR3 DNA: TGTGCCAGCAGCCTACGGGACAGGTGGGAAAAACTGTTTTTT. This sequence encodes CASSLRDRWEKLFF.

The rearrangement joins TRBV19 to TRBJ2-7, with a possible D match to TRBD1 (5 bases). This CDR3 is 14 amino acids long. Germline CDR1 LNHDA, CDR2 SQIVND (reference sequence). The ends were cut back, 2 bases at V and 7 bases at J, with 15 bases in the middle. The CDR3: CASSISMGQREQYF. As DNA, the CDR3 is TGTGCCAGTAGTATATCTATGGGGCAGAGAGAGCAGTACTTC.

This clone has a single count. CDR3 loop: CASSLIGGRSTGELFF. The CDR3 nucleotides are TGTGCCAGCAGCTTAATAGGGGGGCGAAGCACCGGGGAGCTGTTTTTT. V is TRBV7-3 and J is TRBJ2-2; tentatively, D is TRBD1 or TRBD2 (6 bases each). Germline V gene lookup returns CDR1 SGHTA and CDR2 FQGTGA. The CDR3 spans 16 residues. The germline V and J ends were trimmed by 1 base and 4 bases, with 13 bases remaining between them.

The rearrangement uses TRBV19 and TRBJ1-5; 7 bases are a match to TRBD1. Trimming cost V 11 bases and J 0 bases; bases outside gene matches: 7. The germline V gene encodes CDR1 LNHDA and CDR2 SQIVND (reference sequence). The CDR3 consists of 14 residues. This CDR3 reads CAADDRDSNQPQHF. In nucleotides, the CDR3 is TGTGCCGCCGACGACAGGGATAGCAATCAGCCCCAGCATTTT.

The gene calls are TRBV5-6 and TRBJ2-7, with D hard to call. In germline, CDR1 is SGHDT, CDR2 YYEEEE. The V end was cut by 1 base, the J end by 1 base, with 6 bases between. The CDR3 has 13 residues. The CDR3 here is CASSLKWSYEQYF. The CDR3 nucleotides read TGTGCCAGCAGCTTGAAATGGTCCTACGAGCAGTACTTC.

The rearrangement uses TRBV5-6 and TRBJ1-4; 8 bases map to TRBD1. Losses at the gene ends were 1 base for V and 8 bases for J; bases not matched to a gene: 7. Per the germline V gene, CDR1 is SGHDT and CDR2 is YYEEEE. The CDR3 covers 15 residues. The CDR3 spells CASSLTTGGLEKLFF. In nucleotides, the CDR3 is TGTGCCAGCAGCTTGACTACAGGGGGTTTAGAAAAACTGTTTTTT.

This chain connects TRBV27 to TRBJ2-7; D gene ambiguous. Deletions cut 4 bases from V and 5 bases from J, with 12 bases between. The CDR3 is 13 amino acids. Germline V gene sequence: CDR1 MNHEY, CDR2 SMNVEV (reference sequence). This CDR3 reads CASSSPRYNEQYF. CDR3 DNA sequence: TGTGCCAGCAGTTCCCCACGGTACAACGAGCAGTACTTC.

The V and J genes are TRBV29-1 and TRBJ2-5; possibly TRBD1 or TRBD2 for D (7 bases each). The germline V gene has CDR1 SQVTM and CDR2 ANQGSEA. Trimming took 6 bases from V and 5 from J, leaving 13 bases between them. The CDR3 has 12 amino acids. CDR3 loop: CSVAGGGETQYF. CDR3 nucleotides: TGCAGCGTAGCAGGGGGAGGGGAGACCCAGTACTTC.